A selection of T cell receptor beta chains follows, all from one sample in a study of T-cell reconstitution after alpha-beta-depleted transplantation in children. TCRdb passed the PCR reads through MiXCR, listing each CDR3 protein once. The sample consists of some 600,000 distinct CDR3 sequences, approximately 16% of them appearing once. The material was PBMCs from the stem cell graft donor, obtained from the stem cell graft. Source of these receptors: a human donor who donated a stem cell graft to a child with acute myeloid leukemia. Both conserved end residues are part of each CDR3. Each record gives: clone size, D gene, J gene, V gene, CDR3 protein. D genes are given only for firm matches. Rows give clone size only sometimes, using once, few, many, or a class for an expanded clone.

.	.	TRBJ2-3	TRBV12-3/TRBV12-4	CASSSTGRTTDTQYF
.	.	TRBJ2-7	TRBV5-1	CASSFEQLYEQYF
many	.	TRBJ1-5	TRBV27	CASSSSRVLDNQPQHF
few	TRBD1	TRBJ2-2	TRBV9	CASSLSPDRARTGELFF
.	TRBD2	TRBJ2-1	TRBV11-2	CASSFKRSGGGGSYNEQFF
many	TRBD2	TRBJ2-7	TRBV7-2	CASSYGLDEYEQYF
.	TRBD1	TRBJ1-5	TRBV5-1	CASSPGDRGRYPLTQPQHF
many	.	TRBJ2-1	TRBV9	CASSVGVAPWDEQFF
many	.	TRBJ1-6	TRBV7-2	CASSLWGENSPLHF
.	TRBD1	TRBJ1-5	TRBV15	CATSRRDRDPRGNQPQHF
many	TRBD1	TRBJ1-1	TRBV20-1	CSARVRGVTGGPAAFF
.	.	TRBJ2-2	TRBV20-1	CSARDLGEGGSITGELFF
many	.	TRBJ2-5	TRBV5-5	CASSPGTYQETQYF
many	TRBD2	TRBJ2-3	TRBV7-2	CASSFASGVADTQYF
.	TRBD2	TRBJ2-3	TRBV6-5	CASSYQAGGPTDTQYF
few	TRBD2	TRBJ2-3	TRBV6-1	CASRSLAGGPLDTQYF
many	TRBD2	TRBJ2-3	TRBV5-5	CASSLLTSGGTDTQYF
.	.	TRBJ2-3	TRBV9	CASSVEEGVLTDTQYF
many	TRBD1	TRBJ2-5	TRBV20-1	CSARETGRETQYF
.	TRBD1	TRBJ2-1	TRBV2	CASSNRDRAFGEQFF
few	.	TRBJ2-3	TRBV12-3/TRBV12-4	CASSFQIAVSSTDTQYF
.	TRBD2	TRBJ2-3	TRBV19	CASSLQASGGPFRRDTQYF
many	.	TRBJ2-1	TRBV29-1	CSVPRVSYNEQFF
few	.	TRBJ2-3	TRBV5-1	CASSPMTGHTDTQYF
.	TRBD1	TRBJ1-3	TRBV12-3/TRBV12-4	CASSLPKGANTIYF
few	.	TRBJ1-5	TRBV12-3/TRBV12-4	CASSLTQTHQPQHF
many	TRBD1	TRBJ2-7	TRBV9	CASSTGQGPTYEQYF
.	.	TRBJ1-1	TRBV20-1	CSARDRLGNTEAFF
many	.	TRBJ1-5	TRBV20-1	CSATLSGGSNQPQHF
many	.	TRBJ1-1	TRBV29-1	CSVARDRNTEAFF
many	.	TRBJ1-2	TRBV7-2	CASSVQFGYTF
many	.	TRBJ2-2	TRBV7-2	CASSSAGRTGELFF
many	.	TRBJ1-5	TRBV12-3/TRBV12-4	CASSLAGGIWDQPQHF
few	.	TRBJ1-4	TRBV15	CATSRVWQVTNEKLFF
many	.	TRBJ1-1	TRBV20-1	CSARTAPANTEAFF
few	.	TRBJ2-4	TRBV6-2/TRBV6-3	CASSYGVAKNIQYF
.	TRBD1	TRBJ1-4	TRBV7-9	CASSPTGSNEKLFF
many	.	TRBJ2-1	TRBV27	CASSARYEQFF
.	.	TRBJ1-3	TRBV5-5	CASSLTGSAGNTIYF
.	.	TRBJ1-2	TRBV7-8	CASSLYLDRTYGYTF
many	.	TRBJ2-1	TRBV7-2	CASSLDPPDEQFF
many	.	TRBJ2-1	TRBV20-1	CSARGVSGGYNEQFF
many	TRBD2	TRBJ2-1	TRBV20-1	CSAGAGGQRTNEQFF
few	.	TRBJ2-3	TRBV20-1	CSAPSPRGRTDTQYF
many	.	TRBJ1-5	TRBV20-1	CSARGPSGNQPQHF